Listed below are T cell receptor beta chains from one sample, sequenced in a study of cytomegalovirus exposure and HLA in healthy donors. The data were produced by immunoSEQ multiplex PCR, yet TCRdb's version contains in-frame clones alone and is incomplete. The table lists 100,000 or so clones, approximately 86% of them singletons, with 4% in the top ten. Sequencing was performed on PBMCs. The source is a woman under 30 in good health and CMV-seropositive. CDR3s include the opening cysteine and the closing phenylalanine or tryptophan. The D gene is left open where the match is weak. Only part of the rows carry a size: once, few, many, or a class if the clone is expanded.

clone_size j_call v_call d_call cdr3_nt cdr3_aa
- TRBJ2-5 TRBV5-1 - TGCGCCAGCAGCTTGGGCCACGGGGCCCAGTACTTC CASSLGHGAQYF
- TRBJ2-5 TRBV7-9 - TGTGCCAGCAGCTCGACTAGTTATGGAGAGACCCAGTACTTC CASSSTSYGETQYF
- TRBJ2-7 TRBV5-1 - TGCGCCAGCAGCTCCCTGCGGCAGGGTGGTGAGCAGTACTTC CASSSLRQGGEQYF
- TRBJ2-7 TRBV18 TRBD1 TGTGCCAGCTCACCGGACACACTACAGGGGTACGAGCAGTACTTC CASSPDTLQGYEQYF
- TRBJ1-4 TRBV30 - TGTGCCTGGAGCGGGGGAGGTGAAAAACTGTTTTTT CAWSGGGEKLFF
- TRBJ1-6 TRBV5-1 - TGCGCCAGCAGCTCGGAGGCCGGTGCGCCAAATTCACCCCTCCACTTT CASSSEAGAPNSPLHF
- TRBJ1-6 TRBV28 - TGTGCCAGCAGTTTAGATCCCGGGAAGGGTCCCCTCCACTTT CASSLDPGKGPLHF
- TRBJ2-3 TRBV5-1 - TGCGCCAGCAGCTTAGACAGGATTAGCACAGATACGCAGTATTTT CASSLDRISTDTQYF
- TRBJ2-2 TRBV6-6 TRBD2 TGTGCCAGCAGTCTATCTAGCGGGGGGAACACCGGGGAGCTGTTTTTT CASSLSSGGNTGELFF
- TRBJ2-7 TRBV27 TRBD2 TGTGCCAGCAGAATAGCGGGTGTCGCTCAATCCTACGAGCAGTACTTC CASRIAGVAQSYEQYF
- TRBJ2-2 TRBV11-3 TRBD2 TGTGCCAGCAGCTTGACTAGCGGGGGTCTCACCGGGGAGCTGTTTTTT CASSLTSGGLTGELFF
- TRBJ1-1 TRBV19 - TGTGCCACTCAAGTGGGGGCCCTCCCGAACACTGAAGCTTTCTTT CATQVGALPNTEAFF
- TRBJ1-1 TRBV19 - TGTGCCGGGACTACAACCAGGGCTGGGAACACTGAAGCTTTCTTT CAGTTTRAGNTEAFF
few TRBJ2-7 TRBV30 TRBD2 TGTGCCTGGAGTGATAGCGGGAGCTCCTACGAGCAGTACTTC CAWSDSGSSYEQYF
- TRBJ2-7 TRBV7-9 - TGTGCCAGCAGCTTAGTAAGTTTGGGTAGCATCTACGAGCAGTACTTC CASSLVSLGSIYEQYF
few TRBJ1-5 TRBV12-5 - TGTGCTAGTGGTTTGAACCAAGGGGGCAATCAGCCCCAGCATTTT CASGLNQGGNQPQHF
- TRBJ2-3 TRBV7-6 - TGTGCCAGCACCCCGGACTACGCCACAGATACGCAGTATTTT CASTPDYATDTQYF
- TRBJ1-2 TRBV11-2 - TGTGCCAGCAGCCCCCGTGTAGTTGGCTACACCTTC CASSPRVVGYTF
- TRBJ1-5 TRBV19 - TGTGCCAGTAGTACCGCGGCGGGGATTAGGGATCAGCCCCAGCATTTT CASSTAAGIRDQPQHF
- TRBJ2-7 TRBV6-6 - TGTGCCAGCAGTTGGGGAGAGAGTTACGAGCAGTACTTC CASSWGESYEQYF
once TRBJ2-5 TRBV14 TRBD2 TGTGCCAGCAGCCCCTTTCGACCCGGGGGGGGAACCCAGTACTTC CASSPFRPGGGTQYF
- TRBJ1-2 TRBV29-1 - TGCAGCGTTGAAGATCAGGGCGGGGCTATCTATGGCTACACCTTC CSVEDQGGAIYGYTF
once TRBJ2-7 TRBV6-6 TRBD1 TGTGCCAGCAGTTACCCAGGACAGGGGACCGAGCAGTACTTC CASSYPGQGTEQYF
- TRBJ1-5 TRBV19 TRBD1 TGTGCCAGTAGTGAGGGGGCGCATCAGCCCCAGCATTTT CASSEGAHQPQHF
- TRBJ2-3 TRBV6-4 TRBD2 TGTGCCAGCAGTGAACGCGGGGGGGCTGTAGATACGCAGTATTTT CASSERGGAVDTQYF
- TRBJ2-7 TRBV5-1 TRBD2 TGCGCCAGCCATCCTCTAGCGGGAGACAGCTACGAGCAGTACTTC CASHPLAGDSYEQYF
- TRBJ2-2 TRBV6-4 - TGTGCCAGCAGCCCCACTAGCTCGAACACCGGGGAGCTGTTTTTT CASSPTSSNTGELFF
- TRBJ2-1 TRBV28 TRBD2 TGTGCCAGCGAGGGACTATTGGGGCCCAATGAGCAGTTCTTC CASEGLLGPNEQFF
few TRBJ2-3 TRBV2 - TGTGCCAGCAGTACCGGGGCAGATACGCAGTATTTT CASSTGADTQYF
- TRBJ2-1 TRBV15 TRBD1 TGTGCCACCAGCTCGAGAAATCCGGGACAGGGGGGTAATGAGCAGTTCTTC CATSSRNPGQGGNEQFF
- TRBJ1-1 TRBV4-1 - TGCGCCAGCAGCCAATCAACAGGGTACACTGAAGCTTTCTTT CASSQSTGYTEAFF
- TRBJ2-4 TRBV25-1 TRBD2 TGTGCCAGCAGTGCCGCGGGGGAAGGGGCCAAAAACATTCAGTACTTC CASSAAGEGAKNIQYF
- TRBJ2-3 TRBV7-3 - TGTGCCAGCAGCTTAAGTCCGGGTTTCGGCACAGATACGCAGTATTTT CASSLSPGFGTDTQYF
- TRBJ2-7 TRBV5-1 TRBD1 TGCGCCAGCAGCTTGGGGGACAGAGCTTACGAGCAGTACTTC CASSLGDRAYEQYF
- TRBJ2-7 TRBV6-5 TRBD1 TGTGCCAGCAGTTACTCGAGGGACAGGGAGCAGTACTTC CASSYSRDREQYF
- TRBJ2-2 TRBV2 TRBD2 TGTGCCAGCAGTCAGACGGGACTAGTGAACACCGGGGAGCTGTTTTTT CASSQTGLVNTGELFF
- TRBJ2-5 TRBV4-1 TRBD1 TGCGCCAGCAGCCAGATACACAGGGGGTACGAGACCCAGTACTTC CASSQIHRGYETQYF
- TRBJ1-1 TRBV14 - TGTGCCAGCAGCCCCATCCCACAGATGAACACTGAAGCTTTCTTT CASSPIPQMNTEAFF
- TRBJ2-7 TRBV6-1 - TGTGCCAGCAGTGAAGCGCTCGGGGTACCGAGCGAGCAGTACTTC CASSEALGVPSEQYF
- TRBJ1-4 TRBV5-1 - TGCGCCAGCAACCCGTCGGGGGGCTATGAAAAACTGTTTTTT CASNPSGGYEKLFF
- TRBJ2-2 TRBV6-5 - TGTGCCAGCAGTTACGAAGCTAGGGGGGAGCTGTTTTTT CASSYEARGELFF
- TRBJ1-5 TRBV7-2 - TGTGCCAGCAGCCGGGGGAGCAGTTATCAGCCCCAGCATTTT CASSRGSSYQPQHF
- TRBJ2-7 TRBV28 TRBD1 TGTGCCAGCAGTTTTCGCGGGACAGGGTTCTACGAGCAGTACTTC CASSFRGTGFYEQYF
- TRBJ1-2 TRBV2 - TGTGCCAGCAGTGGGCGAGGGGGTGGCTATGGCTACACCTTC CASSGRGGGYGYTF
- TRBJ2-7 TRBV7-8 - TGTGCCAGCGGGGACATCGGTTTCGAGCAGTACTTC CASGDIGFEQYF
- TRBJ2-2 TRBV19 TRBD1 TGTGCCACCCGAATATCACAGGGGGCGCATACCGGGGAGCTGTTTTTT CATRISQGAHTGELFF
- TRBJ2-1 TRBV11-3 TRBD1 TGTGCCAGCAGCCGACAGGGGAGATGGACCGGAGACAATGAGCAGTTCTTC CASSRQGRWTGDNEQFF
- TRBJ2-7 TRBV29-1 - TGCAGCGTTGTGTCAGACTCCTACGAGCAGTACTTC CSVVSDSYEQYF
once TRBJ2-7 TRBV5-1 - TGCGCCAGCAAGGTCTTAGCGTACTCCTACGAGCAGTACTTC CASKVLAYSYEQYF
- TRBJ1-4 TRBV5-1 - TGCGCCAGCAGCTCCCTTGGGCGTAACCCCGAAAAACTGTTTTTT CASSSLGRNPEKLFF
- TRBJ2-2 TRBV7-2 - TGTGCCAGCAGTCAAAACCAGGACACCGGGGAGCTGTTTTTT CASSQNQDTGELFF
- TRBJ2-7 TRBV5-1 - TGCGCCAGCAGCGCGGGACAGACAAGTCCCTACGAGCAGTACTTC CASSAGQTSPYEQYF
once TRBJ1-2 TRBV11-2 TRBD1 TGTGCCAGCAGCCCCCGATATCGAGGGGGCTACTATGGCTACACCTTC CASSPRYRGGYYGYTF
- TRBJ1-2 TRBV5-1 - TGCGCCAGCAGTCCCGGGACATACTATGGCTACACCTTC CASSPGTYYGYTF
once TRBJ1-3 TRBV14 - TGTGCCAGCAGCCAAGATTGGGGCTCAGGAAACACCATATATTTT CASSQDWGSGNTIYF